These 25 T cell receptor beta chains came from one sample sequenced in a study of T cell responses to AZD1222 COVID-19 vaccine. Method: immunoSEQ multiplex PCR; TCRdb's copy keeps in-frame clones and lacks some. The sample has about 76,000 clones, 60% to 85% seen once. Sequencing used peripheral blood, obtained 28 days after the second dose of the MenACWY control vaccine. The receptors here all came from an adult who received the MenACWY meningococcal vaccine as a control.

The table lists this clone with a few counts. J is TRBJ1-1 and V is TRBV3-1 (or the pseudogene TRBV3-2); possible D gene TRBD1, 6 bases. The V end lost 2 bases, the J end lost 8 bases, and 12 bases lay between the germline ends. CDR3 length: 13 residues. Germline V CDR1 and CDR2: LGHDT, YNNKEL (reference sequence). CDR3 coding DNA: TGTGCCAGCAGCCAAACTACGGGACACGAAGCTTTCTTT. It yields the protein CASSQTTGHEAFF.

This clone rates as medium-sized (0.01 to 0.1%). The CDR3: CASSSPDSRDGYTF. The DNA for the CDR3 is TGTGCCAGCAGCTCCCCGGACAGCCGAGATGGCTACACCTTC. The rearrangement uses TRBV7-2 and TRBJ1-2; the D gene is possibly TRBD1 (6 bases). V was trimmed by 4 bases and J by 6 bases, leaving 15 bases between them. The germline CDR1 and CDR2 sequences are SGHTA and FQGNSA. The CDR3 is 14 amino acids. The variable domain in full, completed from reference TRBV7-2 and TRBJ1-2, reads GAGVSQSPSNKVTEKGKDVELRCDPISGHTALYWYRQSLGQGLEFLIYFQGNSAPDKSGLPSDRFSAERTGGSVSTLTIQRTQQEDSAVYLCASSSPDSRDGYTFGSGTRLTVV.

The rearrangement joins TRBV19 to TRBJ2-1; 13 bases align to TRBD2. Per the germline V gene, CDR1 is LNHDA and CDR2 is SQIVND (reference sequence). J was trimmed by 7 bases and V by 0 bases; bases with no gene match: 3. The CDR3 runs 16 residues. This CDR3 reads CASSIEGTSGINEQFF. The CDR3 bases are TGTGCCAGTAGTATAGAGGGGACTAGCGGGATAAATGAGCAGTTCTTC.

V and J are TRBV6-2 or TRBV6-3 and TRBJ2-5; tentatively, D is TRBD2 (5 bases). This CDR3 spans 11 amino acids. CDR1 and CDR2 (germline): MNHEY, SVGEGT. V lost 5 bases and J lost 5, with 6 bases in between. Here the CDR3 DNA reads TGTGCCAGCAGTCCGGGGGAGACCCAGTACTTC. Protein product: CASSPGETQYF.

This clone occurred a few times. The V gene is TRBV7-2, the J gene TRBJ1-4, with 10 bases fitting TRBD1. This CDR3 spans 16 amino acids. Germline V CDR1 and CDR2: SGHTA, FQGNSA. The V and J ends lost 1 base and 8 bases, in that order; junction bases with no gene match: 7. The CDR3 DNA reads TGTGCCAGCAGCTTAGTGGGGACAGGGGTGTTGGAAAAACTGTTTTTT. This sequence encodes CASSLVGTGVLEKLFF. Filled out from reference TRBV7-2 and TRBJ1-4, the complete variable domain reads GAGVSQSPSNKVTEKGKDVELRCDPISGHTALYWYRQSLGQGLEFLIYFQGNSAPDKSGLPSDRFSAERTGGSVSTLTIQRTQQEDSAVYLCASSLVGTGVLEKLFFGSGTQLSVL.

V gene TRBV2 combines with J gene TRBJ2-5; no clear D. Germline V gene sequence: CDR1 SNHLY, CDR2 FYNNEI. V was trimmed by 3 bases and J by 2 bases, leaving 7 bases between them. The CDR3 contains 13 residues. CDR3 loop: CASSDSRQETQYF. CDR3 bases: TGTGCCAGCAGTGACTCAAGGCAAGAGACCCAGTACTTC.

The chain recombines TRBV30 with TRBJ2-6; D call uncertain. Trimming left V 6 bases short and J 4 bases short, with 16 bases between. The CDR3 has 15 residues. Germline values: CDR1 GTSNPN, CDR2 SVGIG (reference sequence). In nucleotides, the CDR3 is TGTGCCTGTTCATTGGTCGAAACGGGGGCCAACGTCCTGACTTTC. It translates to CACSLVETGANVLTF. The whole variable domain, remainder taken from reference TRBV30 and TRBJ2-6, is SQTIHQWPATLVQPVGSPLSLECTVEGTSNPNLYWYRQAAGRGLQLLFYSVGIGQISSEVPQNLSASRPQDRQFILSSKKLLLSDSGFYLCACSLVETGANVLTFGAGSRLTVL.

V is TRBV5-1 and J is TRBJ1-6; 8 bases match TRBD1. V shed 4 bases and J 7 bases; nucleotides not matched to a gene: 4. Germline-derived CDR1 and CDR2 are SGHRS and YFSETQ. The CDR3 runs to 14 residues. The CDR3 reads CASSQTGENSPLHF. Written as DNA, the CDR3 is TGCGCCAGCAGCCAGACAGGGGAAAATTCACCCCTCCACTTT.

As DNA, the CDR3 is TGTGCCAGCAGCTCGCTCCCGGGACTCACGTCTGGGAATGAGCAGTTCTTC. It translates to CASSSLPGLTSGNEQFF. The chain recombines TRBV7-8 with TRBJ2-1; TRBD2 is a possible D gene (6 bases). The V gene's germline CDR1 is SGHVS and CDR2 FQNEAQ. V was pared by 4 bases and J by 7 bases, with 23 bases between. The CDR3 covers 17 residues.

The genes are TRBV10-3 and TRBJ1-1; a possible D gene is TRBD1 (5 bases). Trimming removed 6 bases from V and 3 bases from J, with 11 bases in between. CDR3 length: 13 amino acids. CDR1 is ENHRY and CDR2 is SYGVKD in the germline V gene. Here the CDR3 reads CAIRNRDDTEAFF. DNA for the CDR3: TGTGCCATCAGAAACCGGGACGACACTGAAGCTTTCTTT.

The chain recombines TRBV9 with TRBJ2-1; 8 nucleotides align to TRBD2. Trimming took 3 bases from V and 0 from J; bases not matched to a gene: 11. This CDR3 contains 18 residues. Germline assignment: CDR1 SGDLS and CDR2 YYNGEE. The CDR3 region is CASSARPGGAYSYNEQFF. The CDR3 DNA reads as TGTGCCAGCAGCGCCCGCCCCGGGGGGGCTTACTCCTACAATGAGCAGTTCTTC. Together with reference TRBV9 and TRBJ2-1, the CDR3 gives the full variable domain: DSGVTQTPKHLITATGQRVTLRCSPRSGDLSVYWYQQSLDQGLQFLIQYYNGEERAKGNILERFSAQQFPDLHSELNLSSLELGDSALYFCASSARPGGAYSYNEQFFGPGTRLTVL.

The J gene is TRBJ1-1, the V gene TRBV2; tentatively, D is TRBD1 (6 bases). The V end lost 6 bases, the J end lost 0 bases, and 11 bases lay between the germline ends. Germline CDR1 and CDR2: SNHLY and FYNNEI. The CDR3 runs to 14 residues. The CDR3 region is CASSLRDMNTEAFF. CDR3 DNA: TGTGCCAGCAGCCTCAGGGACATGAACACTGAAGCTTTCTTT. The complete variable domain, with remaining parts taken from reference TRBV2 and TRBJ1-1, reads EPEVTQTPSHQVTQMGQEVILRCVPISNHLYFYWYRQILGQKVEFLVSFYNNEISEKSEIFDDQFSVERPDGSNFTLKIRSTKLEDSAMYFCASSLRDMNTEAFFGQGTRLTVV.

A single count supports this clone. CDR3 nucleotide sequence: TGTGCCAGCAGCTTTACAGGGATGAACACTGAAGCTTTCTTT. Encoded protein: CASSFTGMNTEAFF. The chain is built from TRBV6-5 and TRBJ1-1, with D perhaps matching TRBD1 (6 bases). The germline V gene encodes CDR1 MNHEY and CDR2 SVGAGI. The CDR3 extends over 14 amino acids. The ends were cut back, 6 bases at V and 0 bases at J, with 11 bases in the middle.

The rearrangement links TRBV7-8 to TRBJ2-7; 9 bases match TRBD1. With 1 base clipped from V and 4 bases from J, the junction kept 5 bases outside the gene matches. CDR3 length: 15 amino acids. Germline CDR1 reads SGHVS; CDR2 reads FQNEAQ. In nucleotides, the CDR3 is TGTGCCAGCAGCTTAGGTGGGACAGGGATGTACGAGCAGTACTTC. Its protein product is CASSLGGTGMYEQYF.

This rearrangement joins TRBV28 to TRBJ2-3; D is possibly TRBD1 or TRBD2 (5 bases each). The CDR3 runs to 15 residues. The germline V and J ends were trimmed by 6 bases and 4 bases, with 17 bases remaining between them. Per the germline V gene, CDR1 is MDHEN and CDR2 is SYDVKM. The CDR3 DNA is TGTGCCAGCAGCCCCTCCGGGGCGGTGGCAGATACGCAGTATTTT. As protein: CASSPSGAVADTQYF.

V and J are TRBV5-4 and TRBJ2-1; 8 bases are a match to TRBD1. J was trimmed by 3 bases and V by 4 bases; bases with no gene match: 6. The CDR3 extends over 15 amino acids. In germline, CDR1 is SGHNT, CDR2 YYREEE (reference sequence). CDR3 loop: CASSRPGQVYNEQFF. The CDR3 DNA sequence: TGTGCCAGCAGCCGCCCGGGACAGGTCTACAATGAGCAGTTCTTC.

This chain links TRBV2 with TRBJ2-1; D possibly matches TRBD1 or TRBD2 (5 bases each). The CDR3 is made up of 14 amino acids. The V gene's germline CDR1 is SNHLY and CDR2 FYNNEI. Trimming removed 7 bases at V and 9 bases at J, with 19 bases between. The CDR3 is CASKFQSWGSEQFF. DNA for the CDR3: TGTGCCAGCAAGTTCCAGTCCTGGGGGAGTGAGCAGTTCTTC.

CDR3 nucleotides: TGTGCCAGCAGTCCTATTGCGCGGGGGGTAAGCGAGCAGTACTTC. Translating gives CASSPIARGVSEQYF. V gene TRBV6-5 combines with J gene TRBJ2-7; 8 bases agree with TRBD2. The junction had 12 bases not matched to a gene; V was cut back by 5 bases and J by 6 bases. The length of the CDR3 is 15 residues. The germline V gene has CDR1 MNHEY and CDR2 SVGAGI.

J is TRBJ2-2 and V is TRBV7-9, with TRBD1 matching over 7 bases. The CDR3 consists of 14 residues. V gave up 3 bases and J gave up 4 bases; unmatched junction bases: 2. Germline V gene data show CDR1 as SEHNR and CDR2 as FQNEAQ (reference sequence). CDR3 nucleotide sequence: TGTGCCAGCAGCTTCGCAGGGGGCACCGGGGAGCTGTTTTTT. Its protein product is CASSFAGGTGELFF.

The rearrangement links TRBV20-1 to TRBJ2-7, with no clear D. Looked up from germline, CDR1 is DFQATT and CDR2 is SNEGSKA (reference sequence). Trimming left V 3 bases short and J 2 bases short, with 8 bases between. The CDR3 runs 12 residues. CDR3: CSASPDTYEQYF. CDR3 nucleotide sequence: TGCAGTGCTAGTCCAGATACCTACGAGCAGTACTTC.

The V and J genes are TRBV5-5 and TRBJ2-2; perhaps TRBD1 as D (7 bases). CDR1 is SGHKS, CDR2 YYEKEE, per germline (reference sequence). The CDR3 spans 15 residues. Trimming removed 0 bases at V and 5 bases at J, with 11 bases between. The chain's CDR3 is CASSLEGAGTGELFF. In nucleotides, the CDR3 is TGTGCCAGCAGCTTGGAGGGGGCGGGGACCGGGGAGCTGTTTTTT.

The gene calls are TRBV6-5 and TRBJ2-2; D is unclear. CDR1 and CDR2 (germline): MNHEY, SVGAGI. The ends were cut back, 9 bases at V and 5 bases at J, with 13 bases in the middle. The CDR3 length is 13 residues. The CDR3 spells CASSRGETGELFF. The CDR3 DNA follows: TGTGCCAGTTCGAGAGGAGAAACCGGGGAGCTGTTTTTT.

The chain has TRBV19 and TRBJ2-1, with TRBD1 matching 7 bases. Germline trimming cut 6 bases from V and 2 bases from J; bases unmatched to any gene: 10. The CDR3 is 16 amino acids. CDR1 is LNHDA and CDR2 is SQIVND in the germline V gene (reference sequence). The CDR3 nucleotides are TGTGCCAGTAGACCCACAGACAGGGCCACCTACAATGAGCAGTTCTTC. Its translation is CASRPTDRATYNEQFF.

The chain carries TRBV6-6 and TRBJ1-1, with D unresolved. This CDR3 is built from 14 residues. The V and J ends lost 6 bases and 1 base respectively, with 12 bases between them. The germline V gene has CDR1 MNHNY and CDR2 SVGAGI (reference sequence). CDR3 nucleotides: TGTGCCAGCAGCCCGACCCGGGGGAACACTGAAGCTTTCTTT. This translates into CASSPTRGNTEAFF.

The gene calls are TRBV11-2 and TRBJ2-6; D is unresolved. The CDR3 runs 15 residues. Trimming removed 2 bases at V and 3 bases at J, with 8 bases between. The germline CDR1 and CDR2 sequences are SGHAT and FQNNGV. The CDR3 protein is CASSLLLGGANVLTF. DNA of the CDR3: TGTGCCAGCAGCTTACTGTTGGGTGGGGCCAACGTCCTGACTTTC.